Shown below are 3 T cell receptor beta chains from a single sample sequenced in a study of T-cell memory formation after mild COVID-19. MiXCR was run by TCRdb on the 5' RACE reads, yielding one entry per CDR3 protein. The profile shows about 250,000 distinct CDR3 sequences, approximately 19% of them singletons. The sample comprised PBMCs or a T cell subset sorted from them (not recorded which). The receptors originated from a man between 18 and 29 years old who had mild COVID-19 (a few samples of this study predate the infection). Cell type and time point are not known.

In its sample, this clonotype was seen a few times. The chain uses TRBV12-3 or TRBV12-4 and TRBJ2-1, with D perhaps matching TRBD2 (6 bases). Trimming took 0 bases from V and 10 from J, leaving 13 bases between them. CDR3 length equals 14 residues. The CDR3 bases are TGTGCCAGCAGTTTAGCGGGGGGTCGAGGGGAGCAGTTCTTC. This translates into CASSLAGGRGEQFF.

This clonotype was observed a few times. The CDR3 sequence is CASSPSGGASQTQYF. The CDR3 nucleotides are TGTGCCAGCAGCCCATCCGGGGGGGCCTCACAGACCCAGTACTTC. The V and J genes are TRBV3-1 and TRBJ2-5; 8 nucleotides line up with TRBD2. J gave up 6 bases and V 4 bases, and 10 bases lay outside the gene matches. The CDR3 is 15 residues long. The germline V gene has CDR1 LGHDT and CDR2 YNNKEL (reference sequence).

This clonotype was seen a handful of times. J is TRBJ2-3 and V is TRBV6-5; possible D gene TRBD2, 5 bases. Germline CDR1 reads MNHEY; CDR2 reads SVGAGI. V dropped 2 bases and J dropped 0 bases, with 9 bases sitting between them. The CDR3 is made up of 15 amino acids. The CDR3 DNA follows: TGTGCCAGCAGTTACCTGAGGGCTAGCACAGATACGCAGTATTTT. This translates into CASSYLRASTDTQYF.